One sample yielded the 8 T cell receptor beta chains listed below, sequenced in a study of tumor-infiltrating lymphocytes in primary liver carcinoma. In addition to blood RNA drawn from unsorted whole blood, germline DNA was extracted. The researchers produced TCR beta cDNA from roughly 550 ng total RNA with a constant-region primer. Slightly modified ARM-PCR with three nested multiplex PCR rounds yielded TCR beta libraries. Running around 9 cycles apiece, the first two PCR rounds relied on TRBV1-TRBV30 forward primers together with a C-beta reverse primer. Using its own MiXCR run on the multiplex PCR reads, TCRdb lists one record per CDR3 protein. Of 190,000 or so distinct CDR3 sequences in the sample, less than 75% were seen once. Sequencing was carried out using peripheral blood. Every receptor here comes from a woman in her fifties or sixties with primary liver carcinoma and hepatitis B virus infection.

In regard to this clonotype: The junction departs from the called germline gene at one end, perhaps through a read error. The chain combines TRBV6-5 with TRBJ2-7; D may be TRBD1 or TRBD2 (7 bases each). Germline V CDR1 and CDR2: MNHEY, SVGAGI. This CDR3 has 14 amino acids. CDR3 region: CASSLGEGAREQCF. For the CDR3, the DNA is TGTGCCAGCAGTTTGGGGGAGGGGGCGCGGGAGCAGTGCTTC.

Concerning this clonotype itself: A much larger clone differs by one base, so this may be a read error. This rearrangement joins TRBV29-1 to TRBJ1-1; no clear D. CDR1 is SQVTM, CDR2 ANQGSEA, per germline. This CDR3 is 11 amino acids long. The CDR3 DNA reads as TGCAGCGTTTTTTTGAACACTGAAACTTTCTTT. Translating gives CSVFLNTETFF.

This chain joins TRBV12-3 or TRBV12-4 and TRBJ1-4; the D is unclear. Trimming shortened V by 5 bases and J by 8 bases, and 15 bases separated the two germline ends. The length of the CDR3 is 14 residues. CDR3 nucleotide sequence: TGTGCCAGCAGTCAAACACCTATGGGCGAAAAACTGTTTTTT. Translating it yields CASSQTPMGEKLFF.

The count of this clonotype is one. This chain joins TRBV12-3 or TRBV12-4 and TRBJ2-1; 13 bases are a match to TRBD2. The CDR3 extends over 19 amino acids. J was trimmed by 5 bases and V by 6 bases; bases with no gene match: 16. CDR3 in amino acids: CASRSWTSGRGGRDNEQFF. The CDR3 bases are TGTGCCAGCAGATCCTGGACTAGCGGGAGAGGGGGGCGGGACAATGAGCAGTTCTTC.

With regard to this clonotype: The junction differs from germline at one of its ends, possibly a read error. V gene TRBV12-5 combines with J gene TRBJ2-3, with 8 bases identical to TRBD1. Germline V CDR1 and CDR2: LGHNT, FRNRAP. This CDR3 has 13 amino acids. The DNA of the CDR3 is TGTTCTATTTCAGCAGGGGGCACGGATACGCAGTATTTT. It yields the protein CSISAGGTDTQYF.

There are many counts of this clonotype. The rearrangement joins TRBV11-2 to TRBJ1-2, with 11 nucleotides matching TRBD1. The germline V gene has CDR1 SGHAT and CDR2 FQNNGV. Trimming took 6 bases from V and 8 from J; bases not matched to a gene: 8. This CDR3 has 14 residues. CDR3 loop: CASSQRRTGGGYTF. As DNA, the CDR3 is TGTGCCAGCAGTCAGAGGCGGACAGGGGGCGGCTACACCTTC.

This clonotype has more than one count but fewer than ten. V is TRBV7-9 and J is TRBJ2-7, with D uncertain. Per germline, CDR1 SEHNR and CDR2 FQNEAQ (reference sequence). Trimming left V 5 bases short and J 6 bases short, with 8 bases between. There are 11 residues in the CDR3. The CDR3 protein is CASSPGREQYF. DNA for the CDR3: TGTGCCAGCAGCCCGGGCCGCGAGCAGTACTTC.

For this clonotype: The junction departs from germline at one end; a sequencing error may be responsible. The J gene is TRBJ1-5, the V gene TRBV11-2; D ambiguous. CDR1 SGHAT and CDR2 FQNNGV come from the germline V gene. CDR3 size: 13 residues. In nucleotides, the CDR3 is TGTCCCAGCAGTTTAGTTTCCAGTCAGCCCCAGCATTTT. This sequence encodes CPSSLVSSQPQHF.